This T cell receptor (beta chain) is from a study of blood T cell repertoires in COVID-19. As for the study in general: Italy, Spain and the United States were the sources of the convalescent and acute COVID-19 samples.

Which cohort a participant joined came from the clinical history participants gave. The J segment lost 6 bases and the V segment lost 0 bases, leaving 10 bases of the junction unmatched. Germline assignment: CDR1 SGHAT and CDR2 FQNNGV. The CDR3 covers 16 residues. TCRdb keeps only in-frame clones here, not all; method: immunoSEQ multiplex PCR. The sample has a few hundred thousand clones, approximately 90% seen once. The chain combines TRBV11-2 with TRBJ2-7; 8 positions agree with TRBD1. Sequenced: PBMCs or T cells enriched from blood (not recorded which). This receptor was identified in a man aged 25 to 40 who had recovered from COVID-19. The CDR3 here is CASSLETGTGYREQYF. CDR3 DNA sequence: TGTGCCAGCAGCTTAGAAACCGGGACAGGTTACCGCGAGCAGTACTTC.